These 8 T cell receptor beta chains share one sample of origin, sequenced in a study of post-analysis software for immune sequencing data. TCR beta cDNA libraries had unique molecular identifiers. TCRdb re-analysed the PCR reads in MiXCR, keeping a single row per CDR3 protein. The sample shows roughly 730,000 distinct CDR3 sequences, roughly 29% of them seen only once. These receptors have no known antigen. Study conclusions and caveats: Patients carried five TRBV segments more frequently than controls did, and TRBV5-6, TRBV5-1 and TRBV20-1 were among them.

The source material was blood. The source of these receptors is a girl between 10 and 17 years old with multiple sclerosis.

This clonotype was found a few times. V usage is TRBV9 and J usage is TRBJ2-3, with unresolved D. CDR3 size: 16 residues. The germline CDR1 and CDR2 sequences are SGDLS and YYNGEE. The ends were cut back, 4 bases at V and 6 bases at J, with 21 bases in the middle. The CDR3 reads CASSFRSDWAADTQYF. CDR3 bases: TGTGCCAGCAGCTTCAGATCCGACTGGGCTGCGGATACGCAGTATTTT.

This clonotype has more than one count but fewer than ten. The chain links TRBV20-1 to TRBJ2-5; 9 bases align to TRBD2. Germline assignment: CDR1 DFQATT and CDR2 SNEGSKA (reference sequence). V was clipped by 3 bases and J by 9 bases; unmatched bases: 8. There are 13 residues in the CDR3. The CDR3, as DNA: TGCAGTGCTAGGGGACTAGCCCTGGGACCCCAGTACTTC. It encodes CSARGLALGPQYF.

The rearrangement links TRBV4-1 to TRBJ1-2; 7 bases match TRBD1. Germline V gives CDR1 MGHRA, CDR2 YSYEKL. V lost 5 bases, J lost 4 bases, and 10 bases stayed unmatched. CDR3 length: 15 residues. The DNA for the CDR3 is TGCGCCAGCAGCACACACAGGGGAGAAAGCTATGGCTACACCTTC. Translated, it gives CASSTHRGESYGYTF.

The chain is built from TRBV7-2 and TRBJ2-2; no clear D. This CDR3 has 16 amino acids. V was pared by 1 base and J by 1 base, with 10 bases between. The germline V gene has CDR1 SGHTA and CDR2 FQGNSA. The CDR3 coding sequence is TGTGCCAGCAGCTTAGACTCTAACCTGAACACCGGGGAGCTGTTTTTT. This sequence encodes CASSLDSNLNTGELFF.

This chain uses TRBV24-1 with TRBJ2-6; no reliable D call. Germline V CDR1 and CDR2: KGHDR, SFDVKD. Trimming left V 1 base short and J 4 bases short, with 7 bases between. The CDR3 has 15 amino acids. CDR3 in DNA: TGTGCCACCAGTGATTTACGTGTAGGGGCCAACGTCCTGACTTTC. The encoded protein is CATSDLRVGANVLTF.

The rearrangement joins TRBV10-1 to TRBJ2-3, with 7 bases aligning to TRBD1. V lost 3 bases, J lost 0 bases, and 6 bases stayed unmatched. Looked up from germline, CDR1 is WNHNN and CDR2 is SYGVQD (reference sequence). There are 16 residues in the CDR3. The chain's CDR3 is CASSEDRTGSTDTQYF. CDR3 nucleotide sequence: TGCGCCAGCAGTGAAGACCGGACAGGTAGCACAGATACGCAGTATTTT.

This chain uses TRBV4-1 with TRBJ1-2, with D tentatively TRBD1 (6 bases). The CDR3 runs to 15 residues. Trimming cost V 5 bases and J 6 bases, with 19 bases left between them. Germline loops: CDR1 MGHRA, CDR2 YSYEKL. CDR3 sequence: CASSELRGLIDGYTF. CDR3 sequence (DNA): TGCGCCAGCAGCGAACTCAGGGGTTTGATAGATGGCTACACCTTC.

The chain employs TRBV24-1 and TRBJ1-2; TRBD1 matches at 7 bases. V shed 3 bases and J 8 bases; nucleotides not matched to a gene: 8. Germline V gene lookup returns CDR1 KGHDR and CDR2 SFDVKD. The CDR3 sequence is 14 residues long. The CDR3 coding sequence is TGTGCCACCAGTGATCCTACAGGGGAACGCGGCTACACCTTC. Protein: CATSDPTGERGYTF.